What follows is one TCR beta chain and its context. Its antigen is unidentified. This sample was included in a study of Ad26.COV2.S vaccination and SARS-CoV-2 variants. Study details: In the COV1001 trial, the donor was in the Ad26.COV2.S arm. Intramuscular Ad26.COV2.S doses were given once or twice, 56 days apart. Study-wide results and caveats: Vaccinated individuals (as opposed to placebo recipients) had higher spike-specific TCR breadth.

V was cut by 4 bases and J by 4 bases, with 13 bases left in between. This CDR3 spans 14 amino acids. CDR1 is LNHNV, CDR2 YYDKDF, per germline (reference sequence). Assay used: immunoSEQ multiplex PCR; TCRdb lists only in-frame clones, some missing. The sample contains about 320,000 clones, almost 90% of which appear only once. The treatment is: some 20 received Ad26.COV2.S at low or high dose, single or two shots; several received placebo; per-sample allocation not given. Each sample was drawn 63 days after the first injection (of vaccine or placebo). V is TRBV15 and J is TRBJ1-1, with D uncertain. This receptor was obtained from a person between 18 and 65 years old who received the Ad26.COV2.S COVID-19 vaccine or a placebo. The specimen was peripheral blood, collected in a trial of Ad26.COV2.S vaccine versus placebo. The chain's CDR3 is CATSMVRGSTEAFF. The CDR3 bases are TGTGCCACCAGCATGGTACGGGGAAGCACTGAAGCTTTCTTT.